The entry below gives a single T cell receptor beta chain sequence along with its context. This was a survey-level run. The repertoire was sequenced with immunoSEQ multiplex PCR; TCRdb's copy has only in-frame clones and lacks some. This sample has 30,000 to 40,000 clones, with approximately 85% found just once. This sample is drawn from a study of STAT5B mutations in CD4+ large granular lymphocyte leukemia. Germline lookup yields CDR1 SGHRS and CDR2 YFSETQ. Trimming left V 4 bases short and J 5 bases short, with 4 bases between. The CDR3 has 11 amino acids. The genes are TRBV5-1 and TRBJ2-1; no reliable D call. The clonotype comes from a human donor in good health. Sample: CD4+ T cells from blood buffy coats. CDR3 region: CASSLHNEQFF. Written as DNA, the CDR3 is TGCGCCAGCAGCCTCCACAATGAGCAGTTCTTC.